One and the same sample provided the 15 T cell receptor beta chains below, sequenced in a study of blood T cells in healthy people across ages. It was with a sample-barcoded 5' primer and a J-beta primer mix that a second PCR of about 6 to 12 cycles was run. Each CDR3 protein is one row after TCRdb ran MiXCR on the 5' RACE reads. The table lists hundreds of thousands of distinct CDR3 sequences, roughly 25% of them singletons. The sample was also linked to a second study, of T cells of mothers and their children.

Sequenced material: blood. All receptors come from a boy younger than 18 in good health.

This clonotype was detected a few times. The V and J genes are TRBV12-3 or TRBV12-4 and TRBJ1-1, with a weak D call TRBD1 (5 bases). This CDR3 is built from 13 residues. The germline V and J ends were trimmed by 4 bases and 8 bases, with 14 bases remaining between them. In DNA, the CDR3 is TGTGCCAGCAGTTCAGGGCTGCGGGGCGAAGCTTTCTTT. This translates into CASSSGLRGEAFF.

This clonotype was seen more than once but under ten times. V is TRBV6-5 and J is TRBJ1-3; weak D call: TRBD1 (5 bases). The germline V gene encodes CDR1 MNHEY and CDR2 SVGAGI. V lost 0 bases and J 2 bases, leaving 14 bases between the germline ends. There are 17 residues in the CDR3. CDR3 protein: CASSYSSPQGTGNTIYF. The CDR3, as DNA: TGTGCCAGCAGTTACTCGTCGCCCCAGGGAACTGGAAACACCATATATTTT.

V gene TRBV2 combines with J gene TRBJ2-7; maybe TRBD2 (6 bases). V lost 6 bases and J 0 bases, leaving 12 bases between the germline ends. The length of the CDR3 is 14 residues. The germline gives CDR1 SNHLY, CDR2 FYNNEI. The CDR3, as DNA: TGTGCCAGCAGGGGGGAGGTAAGCTCCTACGAGCAGTACTTC. It translates to CASRGEVSSYEQYF.

V usage is TRBV19 and J usage is TRBJ2-5, with a weak D call TRBD1 (7 bases). Trimming took off 0 bases at V and 6 bases at J, with 11 bases between the two ends. The germline V gene encodes CDR1 LNHDA and CDR2 SQIVND (reference sequence). This CDR3 spans 14 amino acids. The CDR3 protein is CASSIDRGDKTQYF. CDR3 coding DNA: TGTGCCAGTAGTATAGACAGGGGGGACAAGACCCAGTACTTC. Full variable domain (remainder filled in from reference TRBV19 and TRBJ2-5): DGGITQSPKYLFRKEGQNVTLSCEQNLNHDAMYWYRQDPGQGLRLIYYSQIVNDFQKGDIAEGYSVSREKKESFPLTVTSAQKNPTAFYLCASSIDRGDKTQYFGPGTRLLVL.

The J gene is TRBJ2-3, the V gene TRBV9; D uncertain. The V gene lost 0 bases and the J gene lost 2 bases, with 10 bases spanning the gap. CDR1 is SGDLS and CDR2 is YYNGEE in the germline V gene. The CDR3 is made up of 15 amino acids. The CDR3 nucleotides read TGTGCCAGCAGCGTAGGCAGGTCCTCCACAGATACGCAGTATTTT. Residues: CASSVGRSSTDTQYF.

This clonotype was counted a few times. CDR3 in amino acids: CSAGTLAGATYNEQFF. In nucleotides, the CDR3 is TGCAGTGCTGGAACCCTAGCGGGGGCGACCTACAATGAGCAGTTCTTC. The chain recombines TRBV20-1 with TRBJ2-1, with 10 nucleotides matching TRBD2. The germline V gene has CDR1 DFQATT and CDR2 SNEGSKA (reference sequence). The CDR3 loop spans 16 amino acids. V lost 5 bases, J lost 2 bases, and 9 bases stayed unmatched.

This rearrangement joins TRBV5-5 to TRBJ2-5; weak D call: TRBD1 (6 bases). Germline V gene lookup returns CDR1 SGHKS and CDR2 YYEKEE (reference sequence). The V end was cut by 3 bases, the J end by 11 bases, with 23 bases between. The CDR3 runs to 15 residues. CDR3 bases: TGTGCCAGCAGCTCGTCGGGGACATCGGAACCCAAGCAGTACTTC. It is translated as CASSSSGTSEPKQYF.

This rearrangement joins TRBV5-5 to TRBJ2-3; possible D gene TRBD2, 5 bases. Germline V CDR1 and CDR2: SGHKS, YYEKEE (reference sequence). The V gene lost 5 bases and the J gene lost 0 bases, with 28 bases spanning the gap. The CDR3 has 20 amino acids. CDR3 loop: CASSSEGAAEDVSSTDTQYF. For the CDR3, the DNA is TGTGCCAGCAGTTCTGAGGGAGCGGCGGAGGATGTCTCTAGCACAGATACGCAGTATTTT.

Concerning this clonotype: Sequence at one end of the junction differs from germline and may be a read error. The V and J genes are TRBV7-8 and TRBJ1-2; D is undetermined. CDR1 and CDR2 (germline): SGHVS, FQNEAQ. There are 14 residues in the CDR3. The CDR3 DNA follows: TGTGCCAGTAGCTCTGAGACCGCCTTCAAGAGCTACACCTTC. Translation: CASSSETAFKSYTF.

The V gene is TRBV25-1, the J gene TRBJ2-5; either TRBD1 or TRBD2 may supply D (5 bases each). This CDR3 has 15 amino acids. V was shortened by 5 bases and J by 4 bases, with 17 bases between the two germline ends. Germline V gene sequence: CDR1 MGHDK, CDR2 SYGVNS. Written as DNA, the CDR3 is TGTGCCAGCAGTCCACGGTACGGGACCGGAGAGACCCAGTACTTC. Amino acid sequence: CASSPRYGTGETQYF. Full variable domain (rest looked up from reference TRBV25-1 and TRBJ2-5): EADIYQTPRYLVIGTGKKITLECSQTMGHDKMYWYQQDPGMELHLIHYSYGVNSTEKGDLSSESTVSRIRTEHFPLTLESARPSHTSQYLCASSPRYGTGETQYFGPGTRLLVL.

This chain joins TRBV6-1 and TRBJ2-3, with TRBD2 matching over 7 bases. CDR1 and CDR2 (germline): MNHNS, SASEGT. The V segment lost 6 bases and the J segment 6 bases; nucleotides outside the gene matches: 15. This CDR3 is built from 16 residues. CDR3 coding DNA: TGTGCCAGCAGGCCGACTTTGCGGGAGTGGGGTGATACGCAGTATTTT. Protein sequence: CASRPTLREWGDTQYF.

This clonotype was observed a handful of times. The chain is built from TRBV20-1 and TRBJ2-4, with 7 bases fitting TRBD2. V gave up 3 bases and J gave up 6 bases; unmatched junction bases: 8. This CDR3 spans 14 amino acids. In germline, CDR1 is DFQATT, CDR2 SNEGSKA (reference sequence). The DNA of the CDR3 is TGCAGTGCTAGGGGGGAGGGCACTGGAAACATTCAGTACTTC. This translates into CSARGEGTGNIQYF.

In this sample, this clonotype turned up a few times. This rearrangement joins TRBV29-1 to TRBJ1-1, with D possibly matching TRBD1 (5 bases). In germline, CDR1 is SQVTM, CDR2 ANQGSEA. CDR3 length: 16 amino acids. V dropped 2 bases and J dropped 5 bases, with 21 bases sitting between them. CDR3 sequence reads: CSVESSFGWGSTEAFF. CDR3 nucleotide sequence: TGCAGCGTTGAATCCTCTTTCGGTTGGGGGAGTACTGAAGCTTTCTTT. Looking up the rest from reference TRBV29-1 and TRBJ1-1 gives the full variable domain: SAVISQKPSRDICQRGTSLTIQCQVDSQVTMMFWYRQQPGQSLTLIATANQGSEATYESGFVIDKFPISRPNLTFSTLTVSNMSPEDSSIYLCSVESSFGWGSTEAFFGQGTRLTVV.

This clonotype was counted a few times. This chain uses TRBV7-2 with TRBJ2-1; weak D call: TRBD2 (6 bases). Per the germline V gene, CDR1 is SGHTA and CDR2 is FQGNSA. V lost 5 bases and J 12 bases, leaving 17 bases between the germline ends. The CDR3 totals 13 residues. The CDR3 coding sequence is TGTGCCAGCAGCGCGAGTCGACTAGTGGGGCAGTTCTTC. It translates to CASSASRLVGQFF.

This clonotype showed up just a few times. V gene TRBV15 combines with J gene TRBJ1-6; D may be TRBD1 (6 bases). The CDR3 covers 16 residues. V was cut by 1 base and J by 7 bases, with 14 bases left in between. Germline V gene sequence: CDR1 LNHNV, CDR2 YYDKDF (reference sequence). The CDR3 coding sequence is TGTGCCACCAGCAGAGGCTGGGACATTGCAAATTCACCCCTCCACTTT. Residues: CATSRGWDIANSPLHF.